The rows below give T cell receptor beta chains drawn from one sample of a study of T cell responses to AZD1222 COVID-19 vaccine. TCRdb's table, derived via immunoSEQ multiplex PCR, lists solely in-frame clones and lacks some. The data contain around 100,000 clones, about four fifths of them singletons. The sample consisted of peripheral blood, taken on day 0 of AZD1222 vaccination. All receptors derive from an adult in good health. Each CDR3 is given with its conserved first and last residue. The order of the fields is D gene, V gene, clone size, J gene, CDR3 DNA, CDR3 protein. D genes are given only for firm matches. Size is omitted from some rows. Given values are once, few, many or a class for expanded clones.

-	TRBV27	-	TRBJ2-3	TGTGCCAGCAGTTTTAACGAGCGGGGCACAGATACGCAGTATTTT	CASSFNERGTDTQYF
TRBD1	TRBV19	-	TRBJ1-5	TGTGCCAGTAGTCTTCGACAGGGTCAAGGGTATAGCAATCAGCCCCAGCATTTT	CASSLRQGQGYSNQPQHF
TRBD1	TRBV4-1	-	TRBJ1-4	TGCGCCAGCGCTACCGGGACAGGGGATGAAAAACTGTTTTTT	CASATGTGDEKLFF
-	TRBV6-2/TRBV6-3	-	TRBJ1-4	TGTGCCAGCAGTTACTCGAATGCAGGGGATGGAAAACTGTTTTTT	CASSYSNAGDGKLFF
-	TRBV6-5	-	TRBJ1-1	TGTGCCAGCAGACAGGGAAGGGTCACTGAAGCTTTCTTT	CASRQGRVTEAFF
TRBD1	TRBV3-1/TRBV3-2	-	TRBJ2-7	TGTGCCAGCACTTCCCGACAGGGGCTTTACGAGCAGTACTTC	CASTSRQGLYEQYF
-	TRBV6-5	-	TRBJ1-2	TGTGCCAGCAGTTACCGTACAGTACCCTCCAATGGCTACACCTTC	CASSYRTVPSNGYTF
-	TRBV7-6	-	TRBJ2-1	TGTGCCAGCAGCTTAGGACCCACTGTGCAGTTCTTC	CASSLGPTVQFF
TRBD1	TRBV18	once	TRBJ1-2	TGTGCCAGCTCACCCGGGACAGGGGGCTTGGGGCACTATGGCTACACCTTC	CASSPGTGGLGHYGYTF
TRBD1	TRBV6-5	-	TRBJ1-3	TGTGCCAGCAGCCCGCTCCGGACAGGCGGAAACACCATATATTTT	CASSPLRTGGNTIYF
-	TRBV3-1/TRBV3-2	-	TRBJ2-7	TGTGCCAGCAGCCATGACTTGGGGGTCGCCTACGAGCAGTACTTC	CASSHDLGVAYEQYF
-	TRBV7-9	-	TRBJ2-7	TGTGCCAGCAGCTTGGTGGGAGTTGGCGAGCAGTACTTC	CASSLVGVGEQYF
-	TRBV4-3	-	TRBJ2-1	TGCGCCAGCAGCCAACAACCCGGGAGCTCCTACAATGAGCAGTTCTTC	CASSQQPGSSYNEQFF
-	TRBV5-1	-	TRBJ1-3	TGCGCCAGCAGTTCCTCTAGGGAGGCCACCATATATTTT	CASSSSREATIYF
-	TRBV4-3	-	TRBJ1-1	TGCGCCAGCAGCCTACCGGGACACATGAACACTGAAGCTTTCTTT	CASSLPGHMNTEAFF
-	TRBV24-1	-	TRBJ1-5	TGTGCCACCAGTGATTTAGCGGGGGATGGGCCCCAGCATTTT	CATSDLAGDGPQHF
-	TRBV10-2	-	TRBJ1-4	TGCGCCAGCAGGGACCGGGACAAGAATGAAAAACTGTTTTTT	CASRDRDKNEKLFF
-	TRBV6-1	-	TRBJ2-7	TGTGCCAGCAGTGAACCTTGGGAATCCTACGAGCAGTACTTC	CASSEPWESYEQYF
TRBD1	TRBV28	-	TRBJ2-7	TGTGCCAGCAGTATCACAGGGGTCGCCTCCTACGAGCAGTACTTC	CASSITGVASYEQYF
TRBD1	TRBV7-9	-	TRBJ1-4	TGTGCCAGCAGCTTAGGAGGGACAGGTGATGAAAAACTGTTTTTT	CASSLGGTGDEKLFF
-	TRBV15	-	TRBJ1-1	TGTGCCACCAGCCCGACCCCCGATTACACTGAAGCTTTCTTT	CATSPTPDYTEAFF
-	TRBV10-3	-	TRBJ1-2	TGTGCCATCAGTGATACCGGGACATCTAGGGGCTACACCTTC	CAISDTGTSRGYTF
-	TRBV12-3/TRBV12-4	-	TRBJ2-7	TGTGCCAGCAGTTTTCGGGGAGGCCACGAGCAGTACTTC	CASSFRGGHEQYF
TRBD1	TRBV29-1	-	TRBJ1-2	TGCAGCGTTGAATCGGGAGCCGGGACAGGGGTCTATGGCTACACCTTC	CSVESGAGTGVYGYTF